The clone carrying this T cell receptor beta chain has more than one count but fewer than ten. Its target is unknown. The source of the sample is a study of T cells after yellow fever vaccination. CDR3 length: 12 amino acids. CDR1 is SQVTM and CDR2 is ANQGSEA in the germline V gene. V lost 4 bases to trimming and J lost 7 bases, with 13 bases between them. TCRdb redid the calling of the 5' RACE reads with MiXCR, one entry per CDR3 protein. The sample shows 300,000 to 350,000 distinct CDR3 sequences, approximately 8% of them seen only once. Whole-study results and caveats: Peaking on day 5 versus 15, the secondary response was faster but weaker.

Source: PBMCs, taken 35 to 50 days after the first yellow fever vaccination. The chain uses TRBV29-1 and TRBJ1-2; maybe TRBD1 (6 bases). The clonotype originates from a man aged 18 to 35 who received the YFV17D yellow fever vaccine. The CDR3 bases are TGCAGCGTTGTTCAGGGGTCAAGTGGCTACACCTTC. It is translated as CSVVQGSSGYTF.